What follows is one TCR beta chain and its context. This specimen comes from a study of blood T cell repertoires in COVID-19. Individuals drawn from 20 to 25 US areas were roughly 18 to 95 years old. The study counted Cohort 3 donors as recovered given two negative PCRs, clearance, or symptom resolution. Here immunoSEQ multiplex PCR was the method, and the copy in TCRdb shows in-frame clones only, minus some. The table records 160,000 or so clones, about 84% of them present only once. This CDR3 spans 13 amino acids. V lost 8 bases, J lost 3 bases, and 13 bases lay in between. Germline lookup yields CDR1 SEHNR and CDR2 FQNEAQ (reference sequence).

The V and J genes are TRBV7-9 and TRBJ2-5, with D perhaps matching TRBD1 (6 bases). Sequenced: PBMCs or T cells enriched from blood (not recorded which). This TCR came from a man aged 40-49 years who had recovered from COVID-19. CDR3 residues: CASSSGDEETQYF. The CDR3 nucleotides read TGTGCCAGCTCCTCAGGGGACGAAGAGACCCAGTACTTC.